These 27 T cell receptor beta chains were all obtained from the same sample, sequenced in a study of cytomegalovirus exposure and HLA in healthy donors. With 60 Vbeta and 13 Jbeta primers, the PCR was carried out. TCRdb's table, derived via immunoSEQ multiplex PCR, lists solely in-frame clones and lacks some. The table has about 190,000 clones, over 70% seen once. Sequencing was performed on PBMCs. The receptors shown here come from a woman under 30 in good health and CMV-seronegative.

The gene calls are TRBV6-5 and TRBJ1-6; D call uncertain. The CDR3 has 12 residues. V shed 4 bases and J shed 14 bases, with 12 bases lying between them. CDR1 and CDR2 (germline): MNHEY, SVGAGI. The CDR3 DNA is TGTGCCAGCAGTTCCGCGCTAGGAACCCTCCACTTT. The encoded protein is CASSSALGTLHF.

The genes are TRBV18 and TRBJ1-1, with D maybe TRBD1 (6 bases). Trimming took off 3 bases at V and 6 bases at J, with 17 bases between the two ends. The CDR3 loop spans 15 amino acids. Germline V lookup: CDR1 KGHSH, CDR2 LQKENI. CDR3 nucleotides: TGTGCCAGCTCACCCCGGGACATTCTAGTTTCTGAAGCTTTCTTT. Amino acid sequence: CASSPRDILVSEAFF.

This sequence joins TRBV6-1 and TRBJ1-1; maybe TRBD1 (6 bases). Trimming took 2 bases from V and 6 from J, leaving 19 bases between them. This CDR3 comprises 16 residues. Germline lookup yields CDR1 MNHNS and CDR2 SASEGT. CDR3 protein: CASSEIESPGGSEAFF. The CDR3 DNA sequence: TGTGCCAGCAGTGAAATTGAGAGTCCGGGGGGCTCTGAAGCTTTCTTT.

The DNA for the CDR3 is TGTGCCAGCAGCGTTCTAGGGGGGGGTTACAATGAGCAGTTCTTC. As protein: CASSVLGGGYNEQFF. The gene calls are TRBV9 and TRBJ2-1, with D perhaps TRBD2 (7 bases). The CDR3 has 15 amino acids. Germline CDR1 SGDLS, CDR2 YYNGEE. Between the trimmed V and J ends, which lost 2 bases and 4 bases, there was a span of 13 bases. Together with reference TRBV9 and TRBJ2-1, the CDR3 gives the full variable domain: DSGVTQTPKHLITATGQRVTLRCSPRSGDLSVYWYQQSLDQGLQFLIQYYNGEERAKGNILERFSAQQFPDLHSELNLSSLELGDSALYFCASSVLGGGYNEQFFGPGTRLTVL.

The chain carries TRBV13 and TRBJ2-7, with 10 bases identical to TRBD1. The CDR3 runs 14 residues. J gave up 3 bases and V 5 bases, and 4 bases lay outside the gene matches. Looked up from germline, CDR1 is PRHDT and CDR2 is FYEKMQ (reference sequence). The CDR3 reads CASSLRDRGYEQYF. The CDR3 DNA follows: TGTGCCAGCAGCCTCCGGGACAGGGGCTACGAGCAGTACTTC.

The chain employs TRBV19 and TRBJ1-6; 9 bases match TRBD1. Germline V CDR1 and CDR2: LNHDA, SQIVND (reference sequence). This CDR3 contains 18 residues. J gave up 8 bases and V 2 bases, and 13 bases lay outside the gene matches. The CDR3 nucleotides are TGTGCCAGTAGTATAAGCCCGCGGGGACAGGGATTGGATTCACCCCTCCACTTT. It encodes CASSISPRGQGLDSPLHF.

The chain uses TRBV15 and TRBJ2-7; weak D call: TRBD2 (6 bases). Per germline, CDR1 LNHNV and CDR2 YYDKDF (reference sequence). V was trimmed by 8 bases and J by 4 bases, leaving 12 bases between them. The CDR3 sequence is 12 residues long. CDR3 residues: CATLGGNYEQYF. The CDR3 DNA is TGTGCCACCCTAGGAGGGAATTACGAGCAGTACTTC.

The V and J genes are TRBV2 and TRBJ2-2; possibly TRBD2 for D (7 bases). This CDR3 comprises 13 residues. V was pared by 6 bases and J by 4 bases, with 9 bases between. Germline assignment: CDR1 SNHLY and CDR2 FYNNEI. CDR3 coding DNA: TGTGCCAGCAGAGGGGGGGGCACCGGGGAGCTGTTTTTT. Its protein product is CASRGGGTGELFF.

The chain combines TRBV5-1 with TRBJ1-3; D call uncertain. Germline V lookup: CDR1 SGHRS, CDR2 YFSETQ. Trimming stripped 0 bases from V and 3 bases from J, with 13 bases between. The CDR3 has 16 residues. The CDR3 here is CASSLAADHFGNTIYF. CDR3 nucleotides: TGCGCCAGCAGCTTGGCCGCTGATCACTTTGGAAACACCATATATTTT.

The chain carries TRBV28 and TRBJ1-2; 7 bases line up with TRBD1. The junction had 10 bases not matched to a gene; V was cut back by 5 bases and J by 4 bases. The length of the CDR3 is 15 residues. Germline V gives CDR1 MDHEN, CDR2 SYDVKM. Here the CDR3 reads CASSPQDRWGYGYTF. Here the CDR3 DNA reads TGTGCCAGCAGTCCTCAGGACAGGTGGGGCTATGGCTACACCTTC.

This clone appeared a few times. The V call is TRBV9, the J call TRBJ1-1; perhaps TRBD1 as D (5 bases). This CDR3 contains 14 residues. The germline V and J ends were trimmed by 3 bases and 1 base, with 10 bases remaining between them. In germline, CDR1 is SGDLS, CDR2 YYNGEE. The CDR3 sequence: CASSGRGPNTEAFF. CDR3 coding DNA: TGTGCCAGCAGCGGGCGGGGCCCGAACACTGAAGCTTTCTTT. Filled out from reference TRBV9 and TRBJ1-1, the complete variable domain reads DSGVTQTPKHLITATGQRVTLRCSPRSGDLSVYWYQQSLDQGLQFLIQYYNGEERAKGNILERFSAQQFPDLHSELNLSSLELGDSALYFCASSGRGPNTEAFFGQGTRLTVV.

CDR3 protein: CASSRGQIQETQYF. As DNA, the CDR3 is TGCGCCAGCAGCAGGGGACAGATCCAAGAGACCCAGTACTTC. This chain links TRBV5-1 with TRBJ2-5; 7 bases fit TRBD1. The CDR3 length is 14 residues. The trim removed 4 bases at V and 1 base at J, leaving 4 bases unmatched. Germline V lookup: CDR1 SGHRS, CDR2 YFSETQ. The whole variable domain, remainder taken from reference TRBV5-1 and TRBJ2-5, is KAGVTQTPRYLIKTRGQQVTLSCSPISGHRSVSWYQQTPGQGLQFLFEYFSETQRNKGNFPGRFSGRQFSNSRSEMNVSTLELGDSALYLCASSRGQIQETQYFGPGTRLLVL.

J is TRBJ2-7 and V is TRBV28, with D possibly TRBD2 on 6 matching bases. The germline gives CDR1 MDHEN, CDR2 SYDVKM. V was shortened by 6 bases and J by 4 bases, with 16 bases between the two germline ends. This CDR3 is built from 14 residues. The CDR3 loop reads CASSLAGGLYEQYF. DNA of the CDR3: TGTGCCAGCAGCCTCGCCGGGGGACTTTACGAGCAGTACTTC.

The V gene is TRBV4-2, the J gene TRBJ2-3; 9 bases fit TRBD2. This CDR3 region has 16 residues. V dropped 0 bases and J dropped 3; count of bases not matched to a gene: 4. Germline CDR1 is LGHNA and CDR2 is YNFKEQ. CDR3 nucleotides: TGTGCCAGCAGCCAAGACAGCGGGGGGCTAACAGATACGCAGTATTTT. This encodes CASSQDSGGLTDTQYF.

This chain connects TRBV4-3 to TRBJ2-7, with 11 positions matching TRBD2. The CDR3 contains 17 residues. The V gene's germline CDR1 is LGHNA and CDR2 YSLEER. V lost 3 bases and J lost 4; bases outside the gene matches: 11. The CDR3 DNA sequence: TGCGCCAGCAGCCAGGTCTATACTAGCGGGAGAGGGTACGAGCAGTACTTC. Translated, it gives CASSQVYTSGRGYEQYF.

This chain uses TRBV5-8 with TRBJ1-2; D ambiguous. There are 13 residues in the CDR3. CDR1 is SGHTS and CDR2 is YDEGEE in the germline V gene. Trimming took off 2 bases at V and 1 base at J, with 6 bases between the two ends. The CDR3 DNA is TGTGCCAGCAGCTTCCGCGGTAACTATGGCTACACCTTC. Translating it yields CASSFRGNYGYTF.

The chain links TRBV27 to TRBJ2-7; D uncertain. The CDR3 is 14 residues long. Trimming shortened V by 1 base and J by 4 bases, and 11 bases separated the two germline ends. Germline V gene data show CDR1 as MNHEY and CDR2 as SMNVEV (reference sequence). CDR3 in amino acids: CASSLLGSVYEQYF. The CDR3 DNA sequence: TGTGCCAGCAGTTTATTAGGCAGCGTTTACGAGCAGTACTTC.

The chain combines TRBV5-1 with TRBJ1-5; no clear D. V was pared by 0 bases and J by 0 bases, with 7 bases between. The CDR3 sequence is 15 residues long. Looked up from germline, CDR1 is SGHRS and CDR2 is YFSETQ. The DNA for the CDR3 is TGCGCCAGCAGCTTGGGCGGGATTAGCAATCAGCCCCAGCATTTT. As protein: CASSLGGISNQPQHF.

The CDR3 DNA is TGTGCCAGTAGCCCCAGGGGTGAGTCACCCCTCCACTTT. Its protein is CASSPRGESPLHF. The rearrangement links TRBV19 to TRBJ1-6; D may be TRBD1 (6 bases). Germline V gene lookup returns CDR1 LNHDA and CDR2 SQIVND (reference sequence). Trimming cost V 6 bases and J 10 bases, with 13 bases left between them. The CDR3 extends over 13 amino acids.

CDR3 sequence (DNA): TGTGCCAGCAGCCCGTCACTAGCGGGGGGGCCGGATGAGCAGTTCTTC. The encoded protein is CASSPSLAGGPDEQFF. V is TRBV5-4 and J is TRBJ2-1; 13 bases map to TRBD2. CDR1 and CDR2 from the germline V gene are SGHNT and YYREEE (reference sequence). The length of the CDR3 is 16 residues. Losses at the gene ends were 4 bases for V and 8 bases for J; bases not matched to a gene: 9.

The chain has TRBV5-1 and TRBJ1-5; the match to TRBD1 covers 7 bases. Germline CDR1 and CDR2: SGHRS and YFSETQ. V lost 4 bases to trimming and J lost 6 bases; unmatched junction nucleotides: 7. The CDR3 covers 14 residues. The CDR3 region is CASSPGTVTQPQHF. The CDR3 region has the DNA TGCGCCAGCAGCCCCGGGACAGTCACTCAGCCCCAGCATTTT.

This chain uses TRBV13 with TRBJ1-6; D perhaps matches TRBD1 (5 bases). The V end lost 5 bases, the J end lost 3 bases, and 17 bases lay between the germline ends. The V gene's germline CDR1 is PRHDT and CDR2 FYEKMQ (reference sequence). CDR3 length: 17 amino acids. Here the CDR3 DNA reads TGTGCCAGCAGCCCAGGCCGGGGGTCTGGCTATAATTCACCCCTCCACTTT. This codes for CASSPGRGSGYNSPLHF.

The chain is built from TRBV6-6 and TRBJ2-7, with 7 bases fitting TRBD1. This CDR3 spans 13 amino acids. Germline values: CDR1 MNHNY, CDR2 SVGAGI (reference sequence). V dropped 7 bases and J dropped 2; count of bases not matched to a gene: 5. The CDR3 DNA follows: TGTGCCAGCAAACAGGGGAACACCTACGAGCAGTACTTC. This encodes CASKQGNTYEQYF.

The CDR3 DNA is TGTGCCAGCAGCTTGGTTCAGAATGAGCAGTTCTTC. This sequence encodes CASSLVQNEQFF. The J gene is TRBJ2-1, the V gene TRBV5-6; D call uncertain. Germline V gene lookup returns CDR1 SGHDT and CDR2 YYEEEE. This CDR3 region has 12 residues. Trimming removed 0 bases at V and 7 bases at J, with 5 bases between.

J is TRBJ1-1 and V is TRBV5-1, with 7 nucleotides matching TRBD1. Germline V gene data show CDR1 as SGHRS and CDR2 as YFSETQ. This CDR3 has 15 residues. V gave up 4 bases and J gave up 0 bases; unmatched junction bases: 6. The CDR3 here is CASSGPGGLNTEAFF. The DNA of the CDR3 is TGCGCCAGCAGCGGACCAGGGGGATTGAACACTGAAGCTTTCTTT.

V is TRBV18 and J is TRBJ1-1; D remains unclear. The CDR3 contains 13 residues. From germline, CDR1 is KGHSH and CDR2 LQKENI. V dropped 3 bases and J dropped 3 bases, with 8 bases sitting between them. CDR3 protein: CASSPGGDTEAFF. The CDR3 coding sequence is TGTGCCAGCTCACCTGGCGGGGACACTGAAGCTTTCTTT.

The CDR3 sequence: CASRQLATNTGELFF. The CDR3 DNA sequence: TGTGCCAGCAGGCAACTAGCAACGAACACCGGGGAGCTGTTTTTT. J is TRBJ2-2 and V is TRBV27; TRBD2 is a possible D gene (6 bases). Trimming cost V 6 bases and J 0 bases, with 11 bases left between them. The CDR3 loop spans 15 amino acids. Germline values: CDR1 MNHEY, CDR2 SMNVEV (reference sequence).